The entry below describes one T cell receptor beta chain. This clonotype appeared a few times. It has no known antigen specificity. The record has no base qualities; no much larger clone is one base away. This sample is part of a study of vaccination and CD4 T cells after COVID-19 (dated by TCRdb to 2022 to 2024). Notes on the research overall: The convalescent cohort included six males and four females, with two Hispanic individuals, seven Caucasians, two Asians and one multiracial person. Each participant got two doses of either the Pfizer-BioNTech BNT162b2 vaccine (n=8) or the Moderna mRNA-1273 vaccine (n=2). Post-COVID blood samples from convalescent patients were collected a median of approximately 100 days after diagnosis, with a range of roughly 30 to 161 days. The time from the second vaccine dose to post-vaccine blood sampling had a median of around 72 days and ranged from roughly 12 to 250 days. Culture stimuli were overlapping spike peptide pools from SARS-CoV-2 and from the common cold coronaviruses HCoV-NL63, HCoV-OC43 and HCoV-229E. In control cultures, a CEFX viral epitope pool was used as positive control, an HIV-1 Nef peptide pool was used as negative control, or no peptide was added. In more than eight COVID-19 convalescent patients and several infection-naive healthy vaccine recipients, researchers compared the spike-specific CD4+ TCR repertoire from before mRNA vaccination with the repertoire from after.

From the germline V gene (reference sequence), CDR1 is LNHDA and CDR2 is SQIVND. Between the V and J ends, shortened by 6 bases and 3 bases respectively, the junction contains 18 bases. There are 15 amino acids in the CDR3, from cysteine to phenylalanine inclusive. The kept DNA is CDR3 alone, 45 bases in frame from the first base. Library preparation employed PCR. DNA from cultured CD4+ T cells was subjected to TCR sequencing with the Oncomine TCR Beta short-read assay at the Johns Hopkins FTIC core. The QIAamp micro DNA kit was used to extract genomic DNA from the cultured CD4+ T cells. Oncomine TCR Beta libraries from cultured CD4+ T cells were pooled using unique dual indexes and sequenced on an Illumina iSeq 100. On the authors' methods: Non-productive sequences were removed, and CDR3s that did not start with C, did not end with F or W, or were shorter than 7 amino acids were discarded. The MANAFEST web application was used to identify antigen-specific clonotypes by comparing peptide-stimulated wells against reference wells and other culture wells. Positive clones required FDR below 0.05, an odds ratio above 5, and productive frequency above 0.1% in at least two of three replicate wells. A clonotype counted as cross-reactive if it showed significant expansion both in the SARS-CoV-2 spike wells and in at least one common cold coronavirus spike condition. Levenshtein distances (stringdist) and unrooted phylogenetic trees (ape) in R version 3.6.1 were used to assess CDR3 homology. TCRdb cleaned the public reads at Q25 with fastp, built clones with MiXCR and kept in-frame beta chains. Each CDR3 protein appears once, grouped with its most common genes and DNA. These V and J calls derive from TCRdb rather than the authors' analysis. The sample profile shows over 10,000 distinct CDR3 sequences; around a third of them were found once. About a third of the sample rests with the top ten.

The research as a whole found: The median number of SARS-CoV-2-reactive clonotypes rose from 20 to 25 after infection to 38 after vaccination, but the change was not significant. Of the vaccine-specific clones found in convalescent patients, nearly all (304 of 307) were mono-reactive for SARS-CoV-2 spike instead of being cross-reactive with common cold coronaviruses. In convalescent patients, a median around 89% of post-vaccine SARS-CoV-2-reactive clones were detected only after vaccination, suggesting vaccine-specific priming. Only a relatively small number of convalescent patients were included in the study, and early timepoints following natural infection were not analyzed.

The treatment or condition label here, explained by the study, means: roughly 11-day PBMC culture with coronavirus spike peptide pools or control peptides (ViraFEST assay). To expand antigen-specific T cells with peptide pools and then pick out the expanded clonotypes through TCR sequencing, the study relied on the ViraFEST assay. The absence of prior SARS-CoV-2 infection in healthy vaccine recipients was confirmed by negative nucleocapsid antibody tests before and after vaccination. Each well held under 2.5 million PBMCs cultured in IMDM containing around 5.1% human AB serum and approximately 9.4 IU/ml IL-2, with around 9.2 ug/ml peptide pools added. Half of the culture medium was replaced with fresh IL-2-containing medium on days 3 and 7. After about 10 days of culture, CD4+ T cells were isolated by negative selection using the EasySep CD4+ T cell isolation kit. Ficoll-Paque Plus gradient centrifugation was used to isolate PBMCs from whole blood, and the isolated PBMCs were then either used fresh or cryopreserved at -140C. Triplicate wells were generally used for each culture condition.

The rearrangement combines TRBV19 with TRBJ2-7; 6 matching bases give a weak D call of TRBD1. The material sequenced was CD4+ T cells from blood, cultured in vitro, taken before SARS-CoV-2 vaccination. The sequence was obtained from a human donor who received a COVID-19 vaccine. The CDR3 protein sequence reads: CASSESRTVLYEQYF. The DNA sequence reads TGTGCCAGTAGCGAATCTCGGACAGTTCTCTACGAGCAGTACTTC.